This T cell receptor beta chain emerged from a study of control samples from healthy donors and cancer patients. Trimming removed 4 bases from V and 0 bases from J, with 9 bases in between. The CDR3 runs to 14 residues. The germline CDR1 and CDR2 sequences are MDHEN and SYDVKM. Profiled with immunoSEQ multiplex PCR; TCRdb holds only in-frame clones, not every one. The repertoire holds some 140,000 clones, with roughly 89% as singletons. Material: PBMCs. The sequence derives from a middle-aged man with head and neck cancer. The rearrangement joins TRBV28 to TRBJ2-5; a weak D match, TRBD1 (5 bases). The CDR3 loop is CASSSGHHQETQYF. The CDR3 nucleotides read TGTGCCAGCAGTTCAGGACATCACCAAGAGACCCAGTACTTC.